The present T cell receptor (beta chain) was sequenced within a study of blood T cell repertoires in COVID-19 (dated by TCRdb to 2018 to 2020). Study-wide context: Recovered participants in ImmuneRACE Cohort 3 were defined as having two consecutive negative NP/OP PCR tests, clearance from a healthcare professional, or resolution of symptoms. Where HLA class I and class II types were available, the types were taken from metadata supplied by the sample provider, not from assay-based typing. The dataset comprised deeply sampled blood TCRbeta repertoires from subjects exposed to, actively infected with, or recovered from COVID-19. Samples were obtained from the ongoing ImmuneRACE study (first 160 participants) and from over a thousand subjects provided by 6 global collaborators. The material from the prospective study consisted of cDNA or gDNA derived from T cells, B-cell-depleted T cells, or PBMCs. The repertoires were released in a freely available public database intended as a resource for research on the immune response to SARS-CoV-2. The sample metadata nearly always contained a de-identified subject ID, COVID-19 status, age in years and sex. Samples from collaborators originated in the United States, Italy and Spain and spanned both the acute and convalescent phases of COVID-19.

In the prospective study, participants were about 18 to 95 years old, resided in 24 geographic areas of the United States, and were enrolled through a virtual design. In the prospective study, participants were assigned to cohorts based on the clinical history participants reported in a screening survey and a study questionnaire. Each participant in the prospective study had whole blood, serum and a nasopharyngeal or oropharyngeal swab collected by mobile phlebotomists. Additional blood draws and questionnaires over an approximately two-month period could optionally be provided by prospective study participants. Prospective study blood samples were shipped either frozen or at room temperature before DNA extraction. TCRbeta CDR3 regions were amplified from genomic DNA by means of the immunoSEQ Assay, a bias-controlled multiplex PCR. In the authors' own workflow: Within the assay, amplification of reference gene primers was used to estimate how many nucleated cells each sample contained. Sequence reads were collapsed and filtered to measure the absolute abundance of every unique TCRbeta CDR3 rearrangement. Productive Simpson clonality was computed per sample as the square root of Simpson's diversity index over productive rearrangements. The source is immuneACCESS, and TCRdb retained only in-frame sequences with V and J called. Part of the clones is not carried over; for the studies checked, unresolved V genes explain less than half of this, and the remainder is unexplained. Clone size and the V and J calls come from that table; the DNA yielded D and trimming. The sample records 330,000 or so clones, 87% of which are singletons. The top ten constitute approximately 1.9% of the sample.

On this clone: The specificity of this receptor is unknown. Within one base of it there is no much larger clone, and no base qualities were kept.

The full study reports these points: The amount of clinical and demographic metadata varied by source and participant and was provided uncurated.

This clonotype was sampled from a man in his forties or fifties in a cohort exposed to, infected with or recovered from COVID-19 (not recorded which). Specimen: PBMCs or T cells enriched from blood (not recorded which).

The sequenced DNA: TGTGCCAGCATCCTTGGACTAGCGCTAGATACGCAGTATTTT. The resulting protein is CASILGLALDTQYF. The chain couples TRBV6-5 to TRBJ2-3, and 9 bases in between align with TRBD2. From a lookup of the germline V gene, CDR1 and CDR2 are MNHEY and SVGAGI. The CDR3 has 14 amino acids, counting the end cysteine and phenylalanine. This entry keeps only the CDR3 DNA: 42 bases, framed from base 1. Trimming removed 7 bases from V and 5 bases from J; the gene matches leave 7 bases unexplained.